What follows are 27 T cell receptor beta chains derived from one specimen sequenced in a study of T cells in Graves' hyperthyroidism and ophthalmopathy. Researchers took RNA transcripts and amplified the TCR beta CDR3 regions from them. The study used the HTBI primer set for a first-round RT-PCR of the TCR CDR3. TCRdb itself ran the multiplex PCR reads through MiXCR, one entry per CDR3 protein. The sample has some 620,000 distinct CDR3 sequences, 15% to 20% seen once. The sequenced sample was blood. Receptors were obtained from a woman aged 25-40 years with Graves' hyperthyroidism.

Comments on this clonotype: A much larger clone lies one base from this, so it may be a read error. In DNA form, the CDR3 reads TGCAGTGCTAGCCTGGGACACGGGAACACTGAAGCTTTCTTT. Its protein product is CSASLGHGNTEAFF. V usage is TRBV20-1 and J usage is TRBJ1-1; D might be TRBD1 (6 bases). Germline loops: CDR1 DFQATT, CDR2 SNEGSKA (reference sequence). The CDR3 contains 14 residues. Trimming cost V 3 bases and J 1 base, with 12 bases left between them.

This clonotype was found a few times. The chain employs TRBV11-2 and TRBJ2-1; D gene ambiguous. The germline gives CDR1 SGHAT, CDR2 FQNNGV. V dropped 4 bases and J dropped 0 bases, with 13 bases sitting between them. This CDR3 contains 16 residues. The CDR3 DNA reads as TGTGCCAGCAGCTCCTTTCTTTTGCCCTCCTACAATGAGCAGTTCTTC. Encoded protein: CASSSFLLPSYNEQFF.

V is TRBV20-1 and J is TRBJ2-1, with 7 bases that match TRBD1. The CDR3 is 16 residues long. The V segment lost 5 bases and the J segment 4 bases; nucleotides outside the gene matches: 14. Germline-derived CDR1 and CDR2 are DFQATT and SNEGSKA (reference sequence). CDR3 bases: TGCAGTGCTTCTCGGGTGGTTTGGGACAGTTACAATGAGCAGTTCTTC. Translating it yields CSASRVVWDSYNEQFF.

This clonotype showed up many times. The V call is TRBV2, the J call TRBJ2-1; 7 bases fit TRBD2. The CDR3 is 14 residues long. Germline V gene sequence: CDR1 SNHLY, CDR2 FYNNEI. The trim removed 4 bases at V and 3 bases at J, leaving 3 bases unmatched. The CDR3 protein is CASSGTSVYNEQFF. CDR3 coding DNA: TGTGCCAGCAGTGGGACTAGTGTCTACAATGAGCAGTTCTTC.

The CDR3 nucleotides read TGTGCCAGCAGCTTCCTCCTAGAGACAGATACGCAGTATTTT. Amino acids: CASSFLLETDTQYF. This chain connects TRBV5-6 to TRBJ2-3; unclear D gene. The V gene's germline CDR1 is SGHDT and CDR2 YYEEEE. This CDR3 comprises 14 residues. V lost 2 bases and J lost 3, with 10 bases in between.

This clonotype was counted only a few times. The gene calls are TRBV10-3 and TRBJ2-5; 7 nucleotides match TRBD2. J lost 7 bases, V lost 6 bases, and 11 bases had no gene match. The CDR3 spans 14 residues. The germline V gene encodes CDR1 ENHRY and CDR2 SYGVKD. Here the CDR3 DNA reads TGTGCCATCAGGGACCCCGGGAGGCGAACGACCCAGTACTTC. It encodes CAIRDPGRRTTQYF.

This chain joins TRBV19 and TRBJ2-6; D is possibly TRBD1 (5 bases). CDR1 and CDR2 (germline): LNHDA, SQIVND (reference sequence). V was trimmed by 7 bases and J by 4 bases, leaving 17 bases between them. The CDR3 covers 16 residues. The CDR3 spells CASTLLPGSGANVLTF. As DNA, the CDR3 is TGTGCCAGTACGCTTTTACCAGGGTCCGGGGCCAACGTCCTGACTTTC. Variable domain in full (rest from reference TRBV19 and TRBJ2-6): DGGITQSPKYLFRKEGQNVTLSCEQNLNHDAMYWYRQDPGQGLRLIYYSQIVNDFQKGDIAEGYSVSREKKESFPLTVTSAQKNPTAFYLCASTLLPGSGANVLTFGAGSRLTVL.

Ten or more counts support this clonotype. V is TRBV7-2 and J is TRBJ2-3, with 12 nucleotides matching TRBD2. Unmatched junction bases numbered 14, after V lost 1 base and J lost 0 bases. Per germline, CDR1 SGHTA and CDR2 FQGNSA. This CDR3 is built from 21 residues. CDR3 protein: CASSLEVLAGGPQSSTDTQYF. In nucleotides, the CDR3 is TGTGCCAGCAGCTTAGAGGTTCTAGCGGGAGGGCCCCAATCGAGCACAGATACGCAGTATTTT.

This clonotype has at least ten counts. This chain joins TRBV3-1 and TRBJ1-4; TRBD1 aligns across 8 bases. The length of the CDR3 is 16 residues. The V and J ends lost 5 bases and 7 bases, in that order; junction bases with no gene match: 12. CDR1 is LGHDT and CDR2 is YNNKEL in the germline V gene (reference sequence). This CDR3 reads CASSSTGQGVGEKLFF. The CDR3 DNA follows: TGTGCCAGCAGCTCCACCGGACAGGGAGTAGGTGAAAAACTGTTTTTT.

The CDR3 coding sequence is TGCAGCGTGCCAGGGGTTGATGGCTACACCTTC. This sequence encodes CSVPGVDGYTF. The V and J genes are TRBV29-1 and TRBJ1-2; D is possibly TRBD1 (6 bases). The V gene lost 6 bases and the J gene lost 6 bases, with 11 bases spanning the gap. The CDR3 runs 11 residues. Germline V gives CDR1 SQVTM, CDR2 ANQGSEA.

CDR3 sequence (DNA): TGTGCCAGCAGCGTATCGGGAGTTGGCGGAAACACCATATATTTT. It encodes CASSVSGVGGNTIYF. The chain has TRBV9 and TRBJ1-3; D gene uncertain. The CDR3 contains 15 residues. Germline loops: CDR1 SGDLS, CDR2 YYNGEE. With 1 base removed from V and 4 bases from J, the gap between germline ends came to 12 bases.

A few counts support this clonotype. The chain combines TRBV27 with TRBJ1-3; unclear D gene. Germline CDR1 is MNHEY and CDR2 is SMNVEV (reference sequence). The CDR3 length is 14 residues. Trimming shortened V by 4 bases and J by 3 bases, and 10 bases separated the two germline ends. CDR3 loop: CASSSYPLGNTIYF. The CDR3 DNA sequence: TGTGCCAGCAGTTCGTACCCTCTTGGAAACACCATATATTTT.

The chain recombines TRBV6-5 with TRBJ1-6; TRBD1 aligns across 7 bases. Germline V gene data show CDR1 as MNHEY and CDR2 as SVGAGI. V lost 4 bases and J lost 7; bases outside the gene matches: 7. CDR3 length equals 15 residues. The CDR3: CASSFDRAGNSPLHF. In DNA, the CDR3 is TGTGCCAGCAGTTTCGACAGGGCGGGAAATTCACCCCTCCACTTT.

This clonotype was detected only a few times. Just one base apart from a much larger clone, this may be a read error. The genes are TRBV6-8 and TRBJ2-5; weak D call: TRBD2 (6 bases). This CDR3 spans 12 amino acids. Per germline, CDR1 MNHGY and CDR2 SAAAGT. In nucleotides, the CDR3 is TGTACCAGCAGTTACGACGGGGGGACCCAGTACTTC. Its protein is CTSSYDGGTQYF.

This clonotype was seen ten or more times. One end of the junction does not line up with germline, which may come from a read error. The chain has TRBV7-7 and TRBJ2-3, with 7 bases lining up with TRBD1. Germline V gives CDR1 SSHAT, CDR2 FNYEAQ (reference sequence). The CDR3 sequence is 15 residues long. The CDR3 loop reads CASSPGTAYTDTQYF. Written as DNA, the CDR3 is TGTGCTAGCAGCCCCGGGACAGCCTACACAGATACGCAGTATTTT.

This clonotype has just a few counts. The rearrangement links TRBV5-8 to TRBJ2-2; 8 positions match TRBD2. There are 18 residues in the CDR3. Germline V CDR1 and CDR2: SGHTS, YDEGEE. V dropped 1 base and J dropped 3; count of bases not matched to a gene: 11. CDR3 sequence (DNA): TGTGCCAGCAGCTTGAACCCTTATGGACTAGCAGACACCGGGGAGCTGTTTTTT. It specifies CASSLNPYGLADTGELFF.

This clonotype has at least ten counts. This rearrangement joins TRBV27 to TRBJ1-1, with D maybe TRBD1 (5 bases). CDR3 length: 13 amino acids. Trimming removed 4 bases from V and 4 bases from J, with 10 bases in between. The germline V gene has CDR1 MNHEY and CDR2 SMNVEV (reference sequence). The CDR3 loop reads CASSWGGTTEAFF. The CDR3 DNA sequence: TGTGCCAGCAGTTGGGGGGGTACCACTGAAGCTTTCTTT.

The chain uses TRBV5-1 and TRBJ1-2; D not resolved. Germline V gives CDR1 SGHRS, CDR2 YFSETQ. The CDR3 consists of 14 residues. The V end lost 1 base, the J end lost 8 bases, and 15 bases lay between the germline ends. Here the CDR3 reads CASSLNGERRGYTF. DNA for the CDR3: TGCGCCAGCAGCTTGAATGGGGAACGTCGGGGCTACACCTTC. Filled out from reference TRBV5-1 and TRBJ1-2, the complete variable domain reads KAGVTQTPRYLIKTRGQQVTLSCSPISGHRSVSWYQQTPGQGLQFLFEYFSETQRNKGNFPGRFSGRQFSNSRSEMNVSTLELGDSALYLCASSLNGERRGYTFGSGTRLTVV.

V is TRBV12-3 or TRBV12-4 and J is TRBJ1-6; D gene unclear. Trimming removed 1 base from V and 6 bases from J, with 7 bases in between. The CDR3 length is 14 residues. The CDR3 protein is CASSLGPGNSPLHF. CDR3 DNA sequence: TGTGCCAGCAGTTTAGGCCCGGGTAATTCACCCCTCCACTTT.

This clonotype was seen ten or more times. The V and J genes are TRBV5-1 and TRBJ2-1; tentative D call: TRBD2 (5 bases). Looked up from germline, CDR1 is SGHRS and CDR2 is YFSETQ. Trimming cost V 5 bases and J 0 bases, with 15 bases left between them. CDR3 length: 16 residues. CDR3 in DNA: TGCGCCAGCAGTTGGCGCTTGGCGGGCTCCTACAATGAGCAGTTCTTC. This translates into CASSWRLAGSYNEQFF.

This clonotype was detected once. V usage is TRBV20-1 and J usage is TRBJ2-7; D perhaps matches TRBD1 (6 bases). This CDR3 is built from 14 residues. Deletions cut 3 bases from V and 0 bases from J, with 12 bases between. Germline CDR1 and CDR2: DFQATT and SNEGSKA (reference sequence). The CDR3 reads CSARQGQSSYEQYF. The CDR3 DNA follows: TGCAGTGCTAGGCAGGGACAAAGCTCCTACGAGCAGTACTTC.

There are a few counts of this clonotype. V is TRBV28 and J is TRBJ2-2; D unclear. V lost 4 bases and J lost 10, with 7 bases in between. The germline CDR1 and CDR2 sequences are MDHEN and SYDVKM. The CDR3 totals 11 residues. The CDR3 loop is CASSSREELFF. The CDR3, as DNA: TGTGCCAGCAGTTCTAGGGAGGAGCTGTTTTTT.

V gene TRBV29-1 combines with J gene TRBJ2-3, with D perhaps matching TRBD2 (6 bases). V was trimmed by 6 bases and J by 6 bases, leaving 19 bases between them. There are 14 residues in the CDR3. Germline loops: CDR1 SQVTM, CDR2 ANQGSEA. The CDR3 is CSVFGGIFTDTQYF. CDR3 bases: TGCAGCGTGTTTGGCGGGATCTTTACGGATACGCAGTATTTT.

The table lists this clonotype with many counts. The V gene is TRBV30, the J gene TRBJ1-2; D is undetermined. The V end lost 1 base, the J end lost 8 bases, and 11 bases lay between the germline ends. The CDR3 has 12 residues. CDR1 and CDR2 from the germline V gene are GTSNPN and SVGIG (reference sequence). The CDR3 sequence: CAWSDSFVGYTF. In DNA form, the CDR3 reads TGTGCCTGGAGTGACTCGTTCGTGGGCTACACCTTC. The whole variable domain, remainder taken from reference TRBV30 and TRBJ1-2, is SQTIHQWPATLVQPVGSPLSLECTVEGTSNPNLYWYRQAAGRGLQLLFYSVGIGQISSEVPQNLSASRPQDRQFILSSKKLLLSDSGFYLCAWSDSFVGYTFGSGTRLTVV.

This clonotype was counted ten times or more. The V and J genes are TRBV27 and TRBJ2-3; D is possibly TRBD2 (7 bases). Between the trimmed V and J ends, which lost 5 bases and 1 base, there was a span of 19 bases. The CDR3 consists of 17 residues. The germline V gene has CDR1 MNHEY and CDR2 SMNVEV (reference sequence). Here the CDR3 reads CASSPQRGGGGTDTQYF. The CDR3 nucleotides read TGTGCCAGCAGTCCCCAAAGGGGCGGGGGCGGCACAGATACGCAGTATTTT.

This clonotype was detected a few times. V gene TRBV15 combines with J gene TRBJ2-1; 9 nucleotides line up with TRBD1. The CDR3 is made up of 15 amino acids. Germline V gene lookup returns CDR1 LNHNV and CDR2 YYDKDF (reference sequence). Trimming at V came to 4 bases and at J to 7 bases, leaving 8 bases not matched to a gene. CDR3 region: CATSNYRGLGNEQFF. CDR3 in DNA: TGTGCCACCAGCAATTACAGGGGGCTCGGGAATGAGCAGTTCTTC.

This clonotype was observed a handful of times. V is TRBV20-1 and J is TRBJ2-7; the D gene is possibly TRBD2 (6 bases). This CDR3 is 12 amino acids long. Germline V gene data show CDR1 as DFQATT and CDR2 as SNEGSKA (reference sequence). The germline V and J ends were trimmed by 3 bases and 1 base, with 7 bases remaining between them. This CDR3 reads CSARRGSYEQYF. In nucleotides, the CDR3 is TGCAGTGCTAGGCGGGGATCCTACGAGCAGTACTTC.